This is a list of T cell receptor beta chains from one sample in a study of shared clonotypes between healthy human individuals. Only in-frame clones appear in the TCRdb table, and some are missing; sequencing was by immunoSEQ multiplex PCR. The table shows some 2.1 million clones, with roughly 96% occurring only once. The material sequenced was naive CD4+ T cells sorted from blood. The source is a man between 18 and 35 years old in good health. Both conserved end residues are trimmed from each CDR3.

V gene	J gene	CDR3 protein
TRBV10-3	TRBJ2-7	ASSEVFLAEAYEQY
TRBV6-6	TRBJ2-1	ASTLTGQINNEQF
TRBV5-4	TRBJ2-1	ASRKAGGPYNEQF
TRBV9	TRBJ2-3	ASSVESQRDTQY
TRBV5-6	TRBJ1-1	ASSLDRTNTEAF
TRBV30	TRBJ1-6	AWMIWGSPLH
TRBV2	TRBJ1-3	ASSVRPLDTIY
TRBV7-2	TRBJ2-1	ASSRGGGYNEQF
TRBV27	TRBJ2-5	ASSSAAGGATGAQY
TRBV7-3	TRBJ2-7	ASSLGTGRNYEQY
TRBV10-2	TRBJ1-4	ASSGPDRSNEKLF
TRBV10-3	TRBJ1-5	ASGTGGGGQPQH
TRBV27	TRBJ2-7	ASNRDGAYEQY
TRBV6-5	TRBJ1-3	ASSYSPSSGNTIY
TRBV5-6	TRBJ1-1	ASSLDYFQGPETEAF
TRBV19	TRBJ2-2	ANPRDRDPTGELF
TRBV6-1	TRBJ2-1	ASTQGAGEQF
TRBV4-3	TRBJ2-7	ASSQGYGEWNEQY
TRBV2	TRBJ2-1	ASSLTGQGGYNEQF
TRBV4-3	TRBJ2-3	ASSQVGGRADTQY
TRBV18	TRBJ2-1	ASSPQAGGYNEQF
TRBV2	TRBJ1-2	ASSTKQDTGYGYT
TRBV30	TRBJ1-2	AWENGQGHYGYT
TRBV29-1	TRBJ2-2	SVRPGSEKPGELF
TRBV18	TRBJ2-1	ASSPVTSGGALNEQF
TRBV28	TRBJ1-5	ASSLDVGINQPQH
TRBV28	TRBJ1-4	ASSPPRSGGYEKLF
TRBV11-2	TRBJ2-7	ASSSNLGALSYEQY
TRBV18	TRBJ2-5	ASSLSTDRGGETQY
TRBV6-5	TRBJ2-5	ASSPYREETQY
TRBV29-1	TRBJ1-5	SVLMGADQPQH
TRBV9	TRBJ1-3	ASSPAGGSGNTIY
TRBV6-1	TRBJ2-7	ASSGQGKKYEQY
TRBV18	TRBJ2-3	ASSPRTGLTDTQY
TRBV7-9	TRBJ1-1	ASSLVFSEAF
TRBV7-8	TRBJ2-3	ASSLKTHSTDTQY
TRBV7-2	TRBJ1-1	ASSLGQGSEAF
TRBV6-6	TRBJ2-1	ASSFSDEQF
TRBV15	TRBJ2-7	ATSRGPAQQY
TRBV14	TRBJ2-3	ASSPLGHGPLDTQY
TRBV29-1	TRBJ2-4	SVEHGRNRGIQY
TRBV19	TRBJ2-7	ASSIPGGGYEQY
TRBV6-6	TRBJ1-1	ASTPGSEQRQAF
TRBV15	TRBJ2-1	ATSRANWDNEQF
TRBV5-8	TRBJ2-7	ASSPSDRGPYEQY
TRBV2	TRBJ1-2	ASSYRDRYYGYT
TRBV18	TRBJ2-7	ASSEDRVSSYEQY
TRBV2	TRBJ2-3	ASSVGTSGTPDTQY
TRBV5-1	TRBJ2-5	ASSLEGETQY
TRBV6-5	TRBJ1-3	ASSKTRDTGNTIY
TRBV5-4	TRBJ2-1	ASSTGTSGGAGPEQF
TRBV10-3	TRBJ2-1	AISDRSAGTGNEQF